This T cell receptor (beta chain) was recovered during a study of T cell responses to AZD1222 COVID-19 vaccine (dated by TCRdb to about 2021). Some background on the complete study: AZD1222 recipients with second doses at about 4 weeks or about 12 weeks were pooled, because spike-specific TCR depth and breadth did not differ between schedules. A total of 230 to 250 trial participants underwent TCR sequencing, of whom approximately 200 had received two doses of AZD1222 and around 25 had received two doses of the MenACWY control vaccine. Enrollment into the trials was organized by age into subgroups of 18-55, 56-69 and 70-plus years, and those subgroups contained roughly 150, 30 and 60 TCR-sequenced participants, respectively. Findings and caveats that apply to the study as a whole: Conclusions about previously exposed vaccinees are limited, since just five or six AZD1222 recipients were seropositive for SARS-CoV-2 at baseline. The 56-69-year group was small, and its depth increase did not reach significance, likely because of low power. Because no day 14 peak-response samples were available, the repertoires could be characterized only after the peak T cell response. Participants were mostly white British and included more females than males, and it was suggested by the authors that clonal diversity may have been underestimated. A significant rise in spike-specific TCR breadth and depth was observed after two AZD1222 doses relative to day 0 and relative to MenACWY recipients. CD4 TCRs associated with the vaccine covered the entire spike protein, and the dominant responses were in regions 160-218 and 743-854. Nearly half of unique spike-specific TCRs reportedly recognized epitopes outside regions mutated in the B.1.351 and B.1.1.7 variants.

Reading the label with the study, this specimen's time point is: baseline before first vaccination. Vaccinee samples were obtained from the UK trials COV001 and COV002, which included a single-blind randomized controlled phase 2/3 trial of AZD1222 (ChAdOx1 nCoV-19) in healthy adults. For TCRbeta chain sequencing, PBMC samples from trial participants were taken at day 0 and at day 28 after the second dose. The CDR3 regions of human TCRbeta chains were analyzed by immunosequencing. Turning to the authors' computational methods: Repertoire TCRs were checked for matches against a reference library of SARS-CoV-2-specific TCRs that had been generated using the MIRA antigen-specificity platform. Breadth meant the fraction of unique TCRs that were SARS-CoV-2-associated, whereas depth meant the fraction of total T cells that were SARS-CoV-2-associated. Each spike-specific TCR was assigned to its reactive spike region and to a CD4 or CD8 class using the MIRA data. Log10-transformed breadth and depth values were compared by one-way ANOVA with Sidak's multiple comparisons tests. In TCRdb, the immuneACCESS table is reduced to in-frame sequences with V and J assigned. These tables do not hold every clone; where another copy was compared, an unresolved V gene accounts for under half, and the others remain unexplained. V, J and clone size were drawn from that table, and D and trimming were deduced from the DNA. In all, the sample holds over 100,000 clones, and around nine tenths of those were seen once. The ten largest clones capture about 1.5% of the sample.

Concerning this clone itself: The antigen it binds to is not known. One base away there is no much larger clone; base qualities are not given.

V loses 4 bases at its end and J loses 5 bases; junction bases beyond the gene matches: 5. The germline V gene provides CDR1 MNHEY and CDR2 SVGAGI. There are 16 amino acids in the CDR3, from cysteine to phenylalanine inclusive. Only CDR3 DNA remains: 48 bases, in frame from the first base. This chain is built from TRBV6-5 and TRBJ2-5; the central 15 bases match TRBD2. Material: peripheral blood, obtained on day 0 of AZD1222 vaccination. This sequence originates from an adult in good health. Here is the DNA: TGTGCCAGCAGTTTCGGACTAGCGGGAGGGCCTGAGACCCAGTACTTC. Translated, it gives CASSFGLAGGPETQYF.